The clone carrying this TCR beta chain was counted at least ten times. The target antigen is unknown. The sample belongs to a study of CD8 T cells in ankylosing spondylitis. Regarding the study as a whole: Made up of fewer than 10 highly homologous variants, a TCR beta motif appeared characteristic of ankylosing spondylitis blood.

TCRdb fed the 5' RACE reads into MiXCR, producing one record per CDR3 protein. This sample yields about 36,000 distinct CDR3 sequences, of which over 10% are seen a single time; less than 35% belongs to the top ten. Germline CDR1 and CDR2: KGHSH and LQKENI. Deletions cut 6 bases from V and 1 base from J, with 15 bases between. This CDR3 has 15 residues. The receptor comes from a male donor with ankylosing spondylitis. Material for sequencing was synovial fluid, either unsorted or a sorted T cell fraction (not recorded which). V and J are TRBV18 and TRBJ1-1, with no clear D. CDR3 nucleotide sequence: TGTGCCAGCTCCTCAGTTGGGAATCCGAACACTGAAGCTTTCTTT. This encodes CASSSVGNPNTEAFF.